The T cell receptor beta chain under discussion was sequenced for a study of T cell repertoires in aging, cancer and after chemotherapy. At the level of the study: The whole study produced a dataset of some 10 million TCR reads.

Broader study findings: Compared with age-matched healthy donors, untreated hematological or solid cancer patients showed higher blood TCR clonality. Healthy donors lost TCR diversity with age mainly through richness, cancer patients through richness and evenness. In each cancer cohort, median generation probability increased across chemotherapy, suggesting thymic output rebounded.

Amplification of TCR beta used genomic DNA extracted from peripheral blood. TRB rearrangements spanning V, D and J were amplified using mixed TRB-A/B primers. Each CDR3 protein gets one entry after TCRdb re-called the multiplex PCR reads with MiXCR. The repertoire includes about 9,500 distinct CDR3 sequences, around a third of them detected once, and approximately 3.6% sits in the top ten. About this clonotype: The target antigen is unknown.

V shed 4 bases and J shed 7 bases, with 8 bases lying between them. Germline CDR1 and CDR2: SGHTA and FQGNSA. The CDR3 runs 12 residues. Sequenced material: blood. The V call is TRBV7-2, the J call TRBJ1-5; D is unresolved. The sequence was collected from a human donor in good health. In DNA form, the CDR3 reads TGTGCCAGCAGCTCCACGGGACAGCCCCAGCATTTT. This translates into CASSSTGQPQHF.